This T cell receptor beta chain was sequenced for a study of blood T cell repertoires in COVID-19. The data were produced by immunoSEQ multiplex PCR, yet TCRdb's version contains in-frame clones alone and is incomplete. The sample comprises about 120,000 clones, around nine tenths of which are singletons, and roughly 8.4% rests with the top ten. This clone was recorded only once. Germline CDR1 and CDR2: SGHNT and YENEEA. J lost 5 bases, V lost 6 bases, and 7 bases had no gene match. This CDR3 region has 14 residues. Sample: peripheral blood. The V gene is TRBV11-3, the J gene TRBJ2-7, with TRBD1 matching over 10 bases. The TCR sequence derives from a woman in her 70s who had recovered from COVID-19. CDR3 nucleotides: TGTGCCAGCAGTCTGGGACAGGGGCTCCACGAGCAGTACTTC. Its translation: CASSLGQGLHEQYF.